The present T cell receptor beta chain was sequenced within a study of CD8+ T cells in alopecia areata. Study context: The percentage of affected scalp area served as the score of severity for treated patients. Study-wide results and limits: Scalp specimens additionally yield sequences from normal skin's resident alphabeta T cells. Patients shared TCRs less clearly than mice did, possibly owing to HLA. The study found higher clonality in lesional than normal scalp, especially in alopecia totalis/universalis.

This clone was seen only a few times. The antigen is unknown. Treatment specified: oral pan-JAK inhibitor, 5-10 mg twice daily. RNA, once extracted, was reverse transcribed into cDNA for use as the sequencing template. Clones were read by immunoSEQ multiplex PCR, and TCRdb kept only the in-frame ones, dropping some. There are approximately 100,000 clones in the sample; approximately 90% occur only once, and around 10% lies in the top ten. Here the sequenced sample was CD8+ T cells sorted from blood, taken at week 34, from a patient treated with tofacitinib. The sequence was obtained from a human donor with alopecia areata.

CDR3 loop: CASSPVGDTQYF. The CDR3 DNA reads as TGTGCCAGCAGCCCGGTCGGGGATACGCAGTATTTT. The chain joins TRBV6-6 to TRBJ2-3; D is unresolved. Germline CDR1 is MNHNY and CDR2 is SVGAGI (reference sequence). V was clipped by 6 bases and J by 6 bases, with 10 bases between them. This CDR3 has 12 residues.